The entry below gives a single T cell receptor (beta chain) sequence along with its context. This sample is part of a study of patients and donors after allogeneic stem cell transplantation. TCRdb processed the RT-PCR reads anew with MiXCR; each CDR3 protein has one entry. The profile shows roughly 230,000 distinct CDR3 sequences, around an eighth of them singletons. Per the germline V gene, CDR1 is DFQATT and CDR2 is SNEGSKA (reference sequence). The V end was cut by 7 bases, the J end by 0 bases, with 13 bases between. The CDR3 has 13 amino acids. The source material was blood, either unsorted or a sorted T cell fraction (not recorded which). The TCR originated in a human donor who was either an allogeneic HSCT recipient or a stem cell or donor lymphocyte infusion donor (not recorded which). It is not recorded whose cells these are; they may come from a transplant donor. The chain uses TRBV20-1 and TRBJ2-7; maybe TRBD1 (6 bases). This CDR3 reads CSVPGDYSYEQYF. DNA of the CDR3: TGCAGTGTTCCAGGGGATTACTCCTACGAGCAGTACTTC.